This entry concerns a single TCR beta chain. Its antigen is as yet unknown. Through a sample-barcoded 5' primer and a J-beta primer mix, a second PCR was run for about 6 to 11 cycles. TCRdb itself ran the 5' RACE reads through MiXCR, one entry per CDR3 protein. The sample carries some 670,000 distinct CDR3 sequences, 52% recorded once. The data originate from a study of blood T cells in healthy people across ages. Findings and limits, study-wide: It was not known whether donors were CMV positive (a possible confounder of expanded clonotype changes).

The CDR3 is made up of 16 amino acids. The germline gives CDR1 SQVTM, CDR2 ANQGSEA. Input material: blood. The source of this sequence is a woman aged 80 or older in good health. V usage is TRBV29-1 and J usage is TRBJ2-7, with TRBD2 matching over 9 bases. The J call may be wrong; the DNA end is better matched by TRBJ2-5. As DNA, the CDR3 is TGCAGCGTTGAAGGAAGGCGGACTAGCGTGAGCGAGACCCAGTACTTC. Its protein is CSVEGRRTSVSETQYF.